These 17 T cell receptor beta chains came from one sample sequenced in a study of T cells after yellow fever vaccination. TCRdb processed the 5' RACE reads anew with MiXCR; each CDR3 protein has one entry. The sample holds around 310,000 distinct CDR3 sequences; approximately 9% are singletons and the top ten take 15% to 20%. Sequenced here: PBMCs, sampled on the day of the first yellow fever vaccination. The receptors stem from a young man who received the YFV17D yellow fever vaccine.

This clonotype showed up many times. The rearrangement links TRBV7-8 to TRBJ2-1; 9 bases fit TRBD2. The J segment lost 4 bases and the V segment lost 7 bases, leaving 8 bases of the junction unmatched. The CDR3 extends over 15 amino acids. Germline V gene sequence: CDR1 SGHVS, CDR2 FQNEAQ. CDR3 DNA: TGTGCCAGCACCCGGGGAGCGGGGGGTTACAATGAGCAGTTCTTC. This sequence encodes CASTRGAGGYNEQFF.

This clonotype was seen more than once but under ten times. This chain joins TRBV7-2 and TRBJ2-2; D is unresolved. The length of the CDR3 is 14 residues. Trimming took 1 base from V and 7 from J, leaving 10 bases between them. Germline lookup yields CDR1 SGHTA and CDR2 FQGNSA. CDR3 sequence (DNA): TGTGCCAGCAGCTTAGATGGAGCAGTCGGGGAGCTGTTTTTT. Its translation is CASSLDGAVGELFF.

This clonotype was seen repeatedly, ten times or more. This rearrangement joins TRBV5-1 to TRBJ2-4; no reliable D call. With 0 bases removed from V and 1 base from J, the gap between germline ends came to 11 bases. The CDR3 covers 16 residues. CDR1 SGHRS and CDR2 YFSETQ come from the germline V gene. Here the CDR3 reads CASSLAPDPAKNIQYF. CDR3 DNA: TGCGCCAGCAGCTTGGCCCCGGACCCCGCCAAAAACATTCAGTACTTC. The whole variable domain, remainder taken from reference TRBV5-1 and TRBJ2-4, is KAGVTQTPRYLIKTRGQQVTLSCSPISGHRSVSWYQQTPGQGLQFLFEYFSETQRNKGNFPGRFSGRQFSNSRSEMNVSTLELGDSALYLCASSLAPDPAKNIQYFGAGTRLSVL.

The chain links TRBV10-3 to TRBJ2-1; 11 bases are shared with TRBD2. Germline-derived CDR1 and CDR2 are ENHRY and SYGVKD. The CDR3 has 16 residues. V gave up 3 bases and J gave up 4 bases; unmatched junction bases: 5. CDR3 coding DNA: TGTGCCATCAGTGACCCTAGCGGGGGGCGATACAATGAGCAGTTCTTC. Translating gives CAISDPSGGRYNEQFF.

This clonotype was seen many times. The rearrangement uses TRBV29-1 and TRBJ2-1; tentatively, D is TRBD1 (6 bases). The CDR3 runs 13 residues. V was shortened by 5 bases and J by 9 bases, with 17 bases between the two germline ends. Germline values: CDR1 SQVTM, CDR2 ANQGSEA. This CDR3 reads CSVSPQQGTEQFF. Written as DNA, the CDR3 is TGCAGCGTTTCCCCCCAACAGGGAACTGAGCAGTTCTTC.

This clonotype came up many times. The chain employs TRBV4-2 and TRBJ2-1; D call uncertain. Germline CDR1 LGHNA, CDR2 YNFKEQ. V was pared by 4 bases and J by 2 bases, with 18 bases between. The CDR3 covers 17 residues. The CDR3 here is CASSRPTYLPPYNEQFF. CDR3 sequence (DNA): TGTGCCAGCAGCCGACCAACCTACTTGCCACCCTACAATGAGCAGTTCTTC.

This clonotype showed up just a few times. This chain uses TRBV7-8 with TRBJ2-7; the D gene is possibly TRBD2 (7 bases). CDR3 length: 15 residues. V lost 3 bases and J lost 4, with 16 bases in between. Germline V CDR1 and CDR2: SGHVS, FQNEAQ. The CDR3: CASSLSHGGQYEQYV. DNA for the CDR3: TGTGCCAGCAGCTTGTCCCACGGGGGGCAGTACGAGCAGTACGTC.

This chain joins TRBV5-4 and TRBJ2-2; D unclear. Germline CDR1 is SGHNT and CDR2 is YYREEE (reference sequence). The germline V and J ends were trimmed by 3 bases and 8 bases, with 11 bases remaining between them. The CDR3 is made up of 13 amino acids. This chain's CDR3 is CASSSDKQGELFF. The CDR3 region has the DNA TGTGCCAGCAGCTCAGACAAGCAAGGGGAGCTGTTTTTT.

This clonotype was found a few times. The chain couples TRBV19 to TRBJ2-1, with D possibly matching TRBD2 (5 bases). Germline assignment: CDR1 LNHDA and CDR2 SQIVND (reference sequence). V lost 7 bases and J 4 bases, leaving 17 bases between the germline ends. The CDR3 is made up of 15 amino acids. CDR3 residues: CASNAGPRSYNEQFF. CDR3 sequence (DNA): TGTGCCAGTAATGCGGGTCCTCGATCTTACAATGAGCAGTTCTTC.

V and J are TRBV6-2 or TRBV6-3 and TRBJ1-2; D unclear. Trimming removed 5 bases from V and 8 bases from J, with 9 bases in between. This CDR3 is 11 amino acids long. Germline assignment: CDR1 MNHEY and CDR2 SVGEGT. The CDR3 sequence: CASSGTRGYTF. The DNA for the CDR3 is TGTGCCAGCAGTGGAACACGCGGCTACACCTTC.

The chain's CDR3 is CASSIRWSGEAGELFF. The DNA of the CDR3 is TGCGCCAGCAGTATAAGATGGTCAGGGGAGGCCGGGGAGCTGTTTTTT. This chain joins TRBV4-3 and TRBJ2-2; D may correspond to TRBD1 or TRBD2 (6 bases each). With 6 bases removed from V and 6 bases from J, the gap between germline ends came to 20 bases. The CDR3 has 16 amino acids. Germline loops: CDR1 LGHNA, CDR2 YSLEER.

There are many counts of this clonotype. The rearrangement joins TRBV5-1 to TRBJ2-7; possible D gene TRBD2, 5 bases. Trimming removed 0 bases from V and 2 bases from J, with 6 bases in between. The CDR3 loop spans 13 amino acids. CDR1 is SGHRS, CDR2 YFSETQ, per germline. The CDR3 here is CASSLDGAYEQYF. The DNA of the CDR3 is TGCGCCAGCAGCTTGGACGGGGCCTACGAGCAGTACTTC.

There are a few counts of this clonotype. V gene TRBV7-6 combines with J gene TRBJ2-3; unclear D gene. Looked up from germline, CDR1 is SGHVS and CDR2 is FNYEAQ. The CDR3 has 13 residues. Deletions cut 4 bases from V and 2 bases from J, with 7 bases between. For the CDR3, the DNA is TGTGCCAGCAGCTCGGCGGTCACAGATACGCAGTATTTT. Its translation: CASSSAVTDTQYF.

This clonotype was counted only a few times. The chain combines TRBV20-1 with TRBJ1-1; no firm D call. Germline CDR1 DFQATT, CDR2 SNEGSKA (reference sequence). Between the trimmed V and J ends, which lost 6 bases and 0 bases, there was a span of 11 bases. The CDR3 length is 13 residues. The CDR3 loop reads CSARLNMNTEAFF. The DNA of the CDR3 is TGCAGTGCACGGCTTAATATGAACACTGAAGCTTTCTTT.

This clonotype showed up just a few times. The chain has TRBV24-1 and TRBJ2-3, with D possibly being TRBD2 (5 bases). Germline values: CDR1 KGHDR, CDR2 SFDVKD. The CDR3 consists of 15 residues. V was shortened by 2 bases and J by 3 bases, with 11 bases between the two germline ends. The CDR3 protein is CATSDSRVWTDTQYF. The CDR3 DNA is TGTGCCACCAGTGATTCGAGGGTGTGGACAGATACGCAGTATTTT.

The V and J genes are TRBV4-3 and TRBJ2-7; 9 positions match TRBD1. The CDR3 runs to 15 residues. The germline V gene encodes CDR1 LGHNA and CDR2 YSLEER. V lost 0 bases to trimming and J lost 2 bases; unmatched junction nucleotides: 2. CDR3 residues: CASSQEWTGAYEQYF. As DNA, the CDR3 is TGCGCCAGCAGCCAAGAGTGGACAGGGGCCTACGAGCAGTACTTC.

This CDR3 reads CSVEGAGGRYNEQFF. The CDR3 DNA reads as TGCAGCGTTGAGGGGGCGGGGGGGCGGTACAATGAGCAGTTCTTC. The chain has TRBV29-1 and TRBJ2-1; 9 positions match TRBD2. CDR1 and CDR2 from the germline V gene are SQVTM and ANQGSEA. J lost 4 bases, V lost 3 bases, and 7 bases had no gene match. This CDR3 spans 15 amino acids.